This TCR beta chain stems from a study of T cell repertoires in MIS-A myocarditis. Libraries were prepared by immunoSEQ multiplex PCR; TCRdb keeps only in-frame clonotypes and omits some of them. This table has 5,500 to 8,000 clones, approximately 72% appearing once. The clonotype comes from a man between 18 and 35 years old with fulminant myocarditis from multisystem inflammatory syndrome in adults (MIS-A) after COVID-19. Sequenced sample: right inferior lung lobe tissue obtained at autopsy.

The CDR3 sequence: CASSQERDQPQHF. For the CDR3, the DNA is TGTGCCAGCAGCCAAGAACGCGATCAGCCCCAGCATTTT. The chain joins TRBV14 to TRBJ1-5; D ambiguous. Germline V gives CDR1 SGHDN, CDR2 FVKESK. This CDR3 region has 13 residues. Trimming stripped 0 bases from V and 5 bases from J, with 5 bases between.